This TCR beta chain stems from a study of T cell clonality in common variable immunodeficiency. General observations from the study: In common variable immunodeficiency, TCR beta chains reportedly carried fewer deletions and N-nucleotide insertions.

In germline, CDR1 is DFQATT, CDR2 SNEGSKA (reference sequence). The CDR3 has 15 residues. J was trimmed by 7 bases and V by 4 bases; bases with no gene match: 5. As regards this clone: The antigen remains unidentified. The observed sequence ends 3 residues before the CDR3 terminus, with the missing tail filled in from the germline J gene.

Clones were read by immunoSEQ multiplex PCR, and TCRdb kept only the in-frame ones, dropping some. The record shows approximately 26,000 clones for this sample, with no singletons present. The chain uses TRBV20-1 and TRBJ2-1, with 15 nucleotides matching TRBD2. This TCR was sampled from a human donor with common variable immunodeficiency. Sequenced input: peripheral blood mononuclear cells. The CDR3 is CSATPGLAGGNEQFF. The DNA read from the CDR3 is TGCAGTGCTACCCCTGGACTAGCGGGGGGGAATGAG.